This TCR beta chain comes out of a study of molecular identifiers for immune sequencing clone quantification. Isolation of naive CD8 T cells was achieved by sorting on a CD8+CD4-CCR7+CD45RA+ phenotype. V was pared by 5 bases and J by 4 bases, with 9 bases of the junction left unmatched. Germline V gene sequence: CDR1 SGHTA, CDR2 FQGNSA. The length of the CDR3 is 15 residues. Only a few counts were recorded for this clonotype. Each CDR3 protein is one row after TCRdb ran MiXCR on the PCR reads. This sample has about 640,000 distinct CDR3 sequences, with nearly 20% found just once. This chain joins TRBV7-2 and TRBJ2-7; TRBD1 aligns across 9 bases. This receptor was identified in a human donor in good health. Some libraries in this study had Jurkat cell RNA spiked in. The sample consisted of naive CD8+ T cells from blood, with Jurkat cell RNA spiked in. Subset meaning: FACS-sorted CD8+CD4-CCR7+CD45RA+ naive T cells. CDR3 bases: TGTGCCAGCAGCCGATCCGGGACAGGGATTTACGAGCAGTACTTC. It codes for CASSRSGTGIYEQYF.